The rows below give T cell receptor beta chains drawn from one sample of a study of glioma-infiltrating T cells. TCRdb re-called the multiplex PCR reads with MiXCR, one entry per CDR3 protein. The table shows about 400,000 distinct CDR3 sequences, with around 38% occurring only once. The sequenced material came from glioma tissue, nonneoplastic brain tissue, or PBMCs (not recorded which). The receptor source for this set is a human donor with low-grade glioma or glioblastoma, undergoing nonglioma brain surgery, or in good health (not recorded which). The CDR3 runs from the conserved cysteine through the conserved F or W. The D gene is left open where the match is weak. Clone size, where shown, is once, few, many, or a class for clones that have expanded.

CDR3 protein | CDR3 DNA | J gene | V gene | D gene | clone size
CASVTSDNSYEQYF | TGTGCCAGTGTGACTAGCGATAACTCCTACGAGCAGTACTTC | TRBJ2-7 | TRBV6-1 | TRBD2 | -
CASSLDGGEEETQYF | TGTGCCAGCAGCTTGGACGGTGGAGAGGAAGAGACCCAGTACTTC | TRBJ2-5 | TRBV2 | - | many
CASSLEGSIGNTIYF | TGTGCCAGCAGCTTGGAGGGGAGCATTGGAAACACCATATATTTT | TRBJ1-3 | TRBV4-2 | - | -
CASSPRGLAGSSRF | TGTGCCAGCTCACCACGGGGACTAGCGGGTTCGAGTCGATTC | TRBJ2-7 | TRBV18 | TRBD2 | -
CASSPRWGLNSGNTIYF | TGTGCCAGCAGCCCCCGTTGGGGTCTTAACTCTGGAAACACCATATATTTT | TRBJ1-3 | TRBV9 | - | -
CASSYGTGESYTGELFF | TGTGCCAGCAGTTACGGGACAGGGGAGAGTTACACCGGGGAGCTGTTTTTT | TRBJ2-2 | TRBV27 | TRBD1 | -
CARPGRTDTQYF | TGTGCCCGACCGGGCCGCACAGATACGCAGTATTTT | TRBJ2-3 | TRBV6-4 | - | -
CASSITGRGSYNEQFF | TGTGCCAGTAGTATTACCGGGAGAGGCTCCTACAATGAGCAGTTCTTC | TRBJ2-1 | TRBV19 | - | -
CAIRTMSEKLFF | TGTGCCATCCGCACCATGAGTGAAAAACTGTTTTTT | TRBJ1-4 | TRBV27 | - | -
CASSSWGGIQETQYF | TGTGCCAGCAGTTCTTGGGGGGGAATCCAAGAGACCCAGTACTTC | TRBJ2-5 | TRBV28 | TRBD2 | few
CASSLIGTSNEQFF | TGTGCCAGCAGCTTAATTGGGACTAGTAATGAGCAGTTCTTC | TRBJ2-1 | TRBV7-3 | TRBD2 | -
CASSFRLAGGLSDTQYF | TGTGCCAGCAGTTTCAGACTAGCGGGAGGGCTATCAGATACGCAGTATTTT | TRBJ2-3 | TRBV27 | TRBD2 | few
CASSVIEISPQHF | TGTGCCAGCAGTGTAATCGAAATCAGCCCCCAGCATTTT | TRBJ1-5 | TRBV2 | - | -
CASSYSIAVGTDTQYF | TGTGCCAGCAGTTACTCGATTGCGGTGGGCACAGATACGCAGTATTTT | TRBJ2-3 | TRBV6-2/TRBV6-3 | - | many
CSARDIYKQNTKAFF | TGCAGTGCTAGAGATATCTACAAACAGAACACTAAAGCTTTCTTT | TRBJ1-1 | TRBV20-1 | - | -
CASSLTQGGYGYTF | TGTGCCAGCAGTTTAACACAGGGGGGATATGGCTACACCTTC | TRBJ1-2 | TRBV28 | TRBD1 | many
CATSDTRGPGTEAFF | TGTGCCACCAGTGACACCAGGGGGCCGGGCACTGAAGCTTTCTTT | TRBJ1-1 | TRBV24-1 | TRBD1 | few
CASSHDGVRVEDTQYF | TGCGCCAGCAGCCATGACGGAGTCCGTGTAGAAGATACGCAGTATTTT | TRBJ2-3 | TRBV4-1 | - | -
CASSLSRLAGSYEQYF | TGTGCCAGCAGTTTATCCCGACTAGCGGGATCCTACGAGCAGTACTTC | TRBJ2-7 | TRBV27 | TRBD2 | few
CASILPADQYF | TGTGCCAGCATCCTGCCGGCAGATCAGTACTTC | TRBJ2-7 | TRBV28 | - | few
CASSTAGVGEQFF | TGCGCCAGCAGCACCGCAGGGGTCGGTGAGCAGTTCTTC | TRBJ2-1 | TRBV5-1 | - | -
CSARDFGKNIQYF | TGCAGTGCTAGAGATTTCGGGAAAAACATTCAGTACTTC | TRBJ2-4 | TRBV20-1 | - | few
CSVDTLAGGGGSEQYF | TGCAGCGTTGATACCCTAGCGGGAGGAGGAGGGAGCGAGCAGTACTTC | TRBJ2-7 | TRBV29-1 | TRBD2 | few
CASSPHPRQTNEKLFF | TGTGCCAGCAGCCCCCACCCCAGACAGACTAATGAAAAACTGTTTTTT | TRBJ1-4 | TRBV27 | - | many
CASSPTRLAVEQFF | TGTGCCAGCAGTCCGACGAGACTAGCCGTTGAGCAGTTCTTC | TRBJ2-1 | TRBV28 | TRBD2 | few